The TCR beta chain described here comes from a study of cytomegalovirus exposure and HLA in healthy donors. The PCR employed 60 Vbeta primers together with 13 Jbeta primers. Clones were sequenced by immunoSEQ multiplex PCR, and TCRdb holds only the in-frame ones, with some missing. This table has a few hundred thousand clones, almost 85% appearing once. As for this clone: Its cognate antigen is unknown.

Germline V lookup: CDR1 GTSNPN, CDR2 SVGIG (reference sequence). V lost 8 bases to trimming and J lost 1 base; unmatched junction nucleotides: 6. There are 13 residues in the CDR3. Study conclusions and caveats: Earlier results showed most TCR beta V segments being productive about 90% or about 30% of the time. Per a later analysis, about 15,000 TCR beta sequences showed association with HLA alleles at 0.05 false discovery rate.

The chain uses TRBV30 and TRBJ1-1, with 8 bases fitting TRBD1. The specimen was PBMCs. The clonotype was recovered from a woman aged 40 to 55 in good health and CMV-seronegative. The CDR3 sequence: CAHRGQGNTEAFF. Written as DNA, the CDR3 is TGTGCCCACCGTGGACAGGGGAACACTGAAGCTTTCTTT.